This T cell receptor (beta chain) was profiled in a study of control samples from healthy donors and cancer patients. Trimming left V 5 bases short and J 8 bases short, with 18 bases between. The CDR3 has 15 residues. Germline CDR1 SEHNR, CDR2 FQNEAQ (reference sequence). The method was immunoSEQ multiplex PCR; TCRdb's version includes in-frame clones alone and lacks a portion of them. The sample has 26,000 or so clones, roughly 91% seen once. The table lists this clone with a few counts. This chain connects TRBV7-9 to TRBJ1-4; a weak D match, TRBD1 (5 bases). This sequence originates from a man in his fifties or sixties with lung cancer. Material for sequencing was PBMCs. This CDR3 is CASSPGGPRKEKLFF. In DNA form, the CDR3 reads TGTGCCAGCAGCCCCGGGGGACCCCGAAAGGAAAAACTGTTTTTT. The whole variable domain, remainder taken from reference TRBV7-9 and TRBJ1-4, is DTGVSQNPRHKITKRGQNVTFRCDPISEHNRLYWYRQTLGQGPEFLTYFQNEAQLEKSRLLSDRFSAERPKGSFSTLEIQRTEQGDSAMYLCASSPGGPRKEKLFFGSGTQLSVL.